The rows below give T cell receptor beta chains drawn from one sample of a study of Tregs in tolerant kidney transplant recipients. Here immunoSEQ multiplex PCR was the method, and the copy in TCRdb shows in-frame clones only, minus some. The table shows 54,000 or so clones, with 91% occurring only once. This material consisted of CD8+ T cells from blood (PBMCs), taken 24 months after the transplant. The receptors were gathered from a human patient who received a combined kidney and bone marrow transplant. Some of these T cells may belong to the graft donor. CDR3s include the opening cysteine and the closing phenylalanine or tryptophan. Clone size appears in some rows only: once, few, many, or a class for an expanded clone.

v_gene: TRBV6-1; abundance: .; CDR3aa: CASKIVMRNTEAFF
v_gene: TRBV19; abundance: .; CDR3aa: CASSPKLGAAGSYNEQFF
v_gene: TRBV27; abundance: .; CDR3aa: CASSPVLNTEAFF
v_gene: TRBV2; abundance: .; CDR3aa: CARKEFGYEQYF
v_gene: TRBV7-3; abundance: once; CDR3aa: CASSLRELWREGDNEQFF
v_gene: TRBV19; abundance: .; CDR3aa: CASSIDLSPGETTDTQYF
v_gene: TRBV9; abundance: .; CDR3aa: CASSDDRGSHEQYF
v_gene: TRBV11-3; abundance: .; CDR3aa: CASSLGGGPGETQYF
v_gene: TRBV9; abundance: .; CDR3aa: CASSVEGGQPNAEAFF
v_gene: TRBV5-5; abundance: .; CDR3aa: CASSPQGARGNQPQHF
v_gene: TRBV15; abundance: .; CDR3aa: CATSSPRRAESEAFF
v_gene: TRBV7-9; abundance: .; CDR3aa: CASSPWDRVYEQFF
v_gene: TRBV9; abundance: .; CDR3aa: CASSAKRAPEAFF
v_gene: TRBV11-2; abundance: .; CDR3aa: CASSLAPARTYEQYF
v_gene: TRBV5-1; abundance: .; CDR3aa: CASSSTGVSGNTIYF
v_gene: TRBV29-1; abundance: .; CDR3aa: CSVGDRVGETQYF
v_gene: TRBV29-1; abundance: .; CDR3aa: CSVLGMGGNSPTDTQYF
v_gene: TRBV2; abundance: .; CDR3aa: CASSERQGRDQPQHF
v_gene: TRBV11-3; abundance: .; CDR3aa: CASSSLEAGYEQYF
v_gene: TRBV9; abundance: .; CDR3aa: CASSLRLAGNNEQFF
v_gene: TRBV19; abundance: .; CDR3aa: CASSIGRGYEQYF
v_gene: TRBV9; abundance: .; CDR3aa: CASSVGRQGVNYGYTF
v_gene: TRBV6-5; abundance: .; CDR3aa: CASSPGLGEQYF
v_gene: TRBV9; abundance: once; CDR3aa: CASSHGQGEYEQYF
v_gene: TRBV13; abundance: .; CDR3aa: CASSAGTGSYEQYF
v_gene: TRBV30; abundance: .; CDR3aa: CAWSAVREKLFF
v_gene: TRBV7-3; abundance: .; CDR3aa: CASSLKGDSGGGSSYNEQFF
v_gene: TRBV30; abundance: once; CDR3aa: CAWSPTADGYTF
v_gene: TRBV27; abundance: once; CDR3aa: CASSFPYNEQFF